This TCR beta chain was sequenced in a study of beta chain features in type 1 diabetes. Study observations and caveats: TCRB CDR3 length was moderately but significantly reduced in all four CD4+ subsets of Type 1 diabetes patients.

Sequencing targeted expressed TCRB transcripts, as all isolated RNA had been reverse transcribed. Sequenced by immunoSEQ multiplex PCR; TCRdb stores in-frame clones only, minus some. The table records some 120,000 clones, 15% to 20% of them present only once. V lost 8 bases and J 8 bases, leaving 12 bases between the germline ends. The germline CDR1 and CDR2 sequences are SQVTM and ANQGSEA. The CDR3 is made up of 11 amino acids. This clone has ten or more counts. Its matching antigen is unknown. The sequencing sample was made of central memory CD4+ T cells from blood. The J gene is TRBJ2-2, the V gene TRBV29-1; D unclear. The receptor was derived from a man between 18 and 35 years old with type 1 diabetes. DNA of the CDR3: TGCAGCTTAACAGCGACGGGGGAGCTGTTTTTT. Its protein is CSLTATGELFF.